Included here is one TCR beta chain sequence, with context. Source study methods: The authors estimated nucleated cell counts from reference gene primer amplification. Method: immunoSEQ multiplex PCR; TCRdb's copy keeps in-frame clones and lacks some. V and J calls and clone size come straight from that table; D and trimming were deduced from the DNA. The data contain roughly 200,000 clones, 90% of them singletons. Germline V gene data show CDR1 as MGHRA and CDR2 as YSYEKL. The V segment lost 4 bases and the J segment 6 bases; nucleotides outside the gene matches: 12. This CDR3 contains 17 residues. This entry comes from a study of blood T cell repertoires in COVID-19. About the study: Acute and convalescent COVID-19 specimens originated in the United States, Italy and Spain. In each case, the material was cDNA or gDNA derived from T cells, B-cell-depleted T cells, or PBMCs.

This TCR was recovered from a man aged 50-59 years with acute or convalescent COVID-19. V is TRBV4-1 and J is TRBJ2-2, with TRBD1 identical over 9 bases. The specimen sequenced was peripheral blood. CDR3 loop: CASSPSTGDREAGELFF. The CDR3 DNA is TGCGCCAGCAGCCCTTCTACGGGGGACAGGGAGGCCGGGGAGCTGTTTTTT.